Reported below is one T cell receptor beta chain. Profiled with immunoSEQ multiplex PCR; TCRdb holds only in-frame clones, not every one. The table lists 90,000 to 100,000 clones, 85% to 90% of them singletons. This record comes from a study of PD-L1 blockade in urothelial cancer. In the study overall: Analysis of the blood was performed 3 weeks (second dose) and 6 weeks after treatment start. Typically, measured as a median, blood samples had 140,000 or so T cells.

Specified time point: pretreatment peripheral blood. Samples were collected from each patient before treatment and during treatment. Each patient gave between 1 and 8 of them in total. CDR3 size: 14 residues. Germline V gives CDR1 SGDLS, CDR2 YYNGEE. J lost 2 bases, V lost 3 bases, and 2 bases had no gene match. The material was PBMCs, obtained around atezolizumab (anti-PD-L1) treatment. The chain couples TRBV9 to TRBJ1-3, with TRBD1 matching over 7 bases. This TCR came from a man between 60 and 75 years old with urothelial cancer. CDR3 in DNA: TGTGCCAGCAGCGACGGACAGGCTGGAAACACCATATATTTT. Translation: CASSDGQAGNTIYF.